This passage covers 6 T cell receptor beta chains from one sample sequenced in a study of tumor-infiltrating lymphocytes in localized non-small cell lung cancer. Libraries were prepared by immunoSEQ multiplex PCR; TCRdb keeps only in-frame clonotypes and omits some of them. The sample holds 10,000 to 15,000 clones, around four fifths seen once. The sample consisted of uninvolved lung tissue not adjacent to the tumor. The receptors were gathered from a human donor with non-small cell lung cancer.

The chain combines TRBV27 with TRBJ1-1, with 7 bases matching TRBD1. The CDR3 covers 16 residues. Unmatched junction bases numbered 9, after V lost 5 bases and J lost 0 bases. Germline loops: CDR1 MNHEY, CDR2 SMNVEV (reference sequence). CDR3 in DNA: TGTGCCAGCAGTAATCGGACAGGAACTATGAACACTGAAGCTTTCTTT. Its protein product is CASSNRTGTMNTEAFF.

This clone was seen only a few times. The chain recombines TRBV19 with TRBJ2-7; TRBD2 agrees at 10 bases. CDR1 is LNHDA and CDR2 is SQIVND in the germline V gene (reference sequence). Trimming cost V 4 bases and J 6 bases; bases outside gene matches: 6. The CDR3 has 14 residues. DNA of the CDR3: TGTGCCAGTAGTACTAGCGGGGGTACCGGCGAGCAGTACTTC. Protein: CASSTSGGTGEQYF.

The chain joins TRBV7-9 to TRBJ2-7; 7 bases fit TRBD1. V lost 3 bases, J lost 5 bases, and 7 bases stayed unmatched. The CDR3 has 14 residues. The germline V gene has CDR1 SEHNR and CDR2 FQNEAQ (reference sequence). As DNA, the CDR3 is TGTGCCAGCAGCTTGTCCGGGACAGTAGACGAGCAGTACTTC. It encodes CASSLSGTVDEQYF.

The chain carries TRBV7-2 and TRBJ1-2, with D perhaps matching TRBD1 (5 bases). Germline values: CDR1 SGHTA, CDR2 FQGNSA. The CDR3 length is 14 residues. Trimming took 5 bases from V and 4 from J, leaving 14 bases between them. Written as DNA, the CDR3 is TGTGCCAGCAGCCCTTTGTGGGACGTCTATGGCTACACCTTC. This codes for CASSPLWDVYGYTF.

This sequence joins TRBV16 and TRBJ1-5; the D is unclear. The germline V and J ends were trimmed by 0 bases and 5 bases, with 5 bases remaining between them. This CDR3 is built from 13 residues. Looked up from germline, CDR1 is KGHSY and CDR2 is FQNENV. The CDR3 loop reads CASSQSRDQPQHF. CDR3 sequence (DNA): TGTGCCAGCAGCCAATCCCGCGATCAGCCCCAGCATTTT.

The V and J genes are TRBV5-4 and TRBJ2-7; no definite D call. The germline CDR1 and CDR2 sequences are SGHNT and YYREEE (reference sequence). CDR3 size: 13 residues. V was trimmed by 1 base and J by 4 bases, leaving 9 bases between them. The CDR3 loop reads CASSLSSSYEQYF. The CDR3 region has the DNA TGTGCCAGCAGCTTGTCCAGCAGTTACGAGCAGTACTTC.